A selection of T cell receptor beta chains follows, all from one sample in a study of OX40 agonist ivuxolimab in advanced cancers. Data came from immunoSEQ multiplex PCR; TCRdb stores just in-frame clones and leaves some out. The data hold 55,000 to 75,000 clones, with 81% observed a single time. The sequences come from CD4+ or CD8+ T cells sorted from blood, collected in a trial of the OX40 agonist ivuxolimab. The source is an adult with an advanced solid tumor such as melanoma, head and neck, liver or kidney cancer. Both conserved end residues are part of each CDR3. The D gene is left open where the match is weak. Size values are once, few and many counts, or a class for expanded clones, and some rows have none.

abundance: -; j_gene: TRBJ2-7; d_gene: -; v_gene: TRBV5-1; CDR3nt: TGCGCCAGCAGCCCAGGGGGGGGGTCCTCCTACGAGCAGTACTTC; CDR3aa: CASSPGGGSSYEQYF
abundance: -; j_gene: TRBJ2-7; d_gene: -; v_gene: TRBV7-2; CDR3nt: TGTGCCAGCAGCTTACATCCCCAGCCAGCCTACGAGCAGTACTTC; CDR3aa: CASSLHPQPAYEQYF
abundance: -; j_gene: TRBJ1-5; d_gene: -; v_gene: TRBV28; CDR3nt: TGTGCCAGCAGTTCCGGGACCCTCGATTGGTATTTT; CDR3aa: CASSSGTLDWYF
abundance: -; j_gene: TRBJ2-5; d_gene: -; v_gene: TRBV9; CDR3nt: TGTGCCAGCAGCGTAGGACGGGCGATAGAGACCCAGTACTTC; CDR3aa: CASSVGRAIETQYF
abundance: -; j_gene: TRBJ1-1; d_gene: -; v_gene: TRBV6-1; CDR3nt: TGTGCCAGCAGTGACCCGAGTACAGGGACTGAAGCTTTCTTT; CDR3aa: CASSDPSTGTEAFF
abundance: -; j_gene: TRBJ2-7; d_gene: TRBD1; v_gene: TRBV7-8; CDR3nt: TGTGCCAGCAGCTTAGGGACAGGGGGAATCCTCTACGAGCAGTACTTC; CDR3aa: CASSLGTGGILYEQYF
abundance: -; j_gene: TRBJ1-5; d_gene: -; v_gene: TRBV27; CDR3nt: TGTGCCAGCAGCACCGGACAGTGGAATCAGCCCCAGCATTTT; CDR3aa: CASSTGQWNQPQHF
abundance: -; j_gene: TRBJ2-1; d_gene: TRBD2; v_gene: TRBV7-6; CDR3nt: TGTGCCAGCAGCTCCGGGACTAGCAACAATGAGCAGTTCTTC; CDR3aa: CASSSGTSNNEQFF
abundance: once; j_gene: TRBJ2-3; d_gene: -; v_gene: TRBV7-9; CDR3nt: TGTGCCAGCAGCTTAGCCGTAGGGGCGAGCACAGATACGCAGTATTTT; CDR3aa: CASSLAVGASTDTQYF
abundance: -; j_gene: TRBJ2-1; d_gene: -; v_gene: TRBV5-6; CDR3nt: TGTGCCAGCAGCTTTTCTGCATACAATGAGCAGTTCTTC; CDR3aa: CASSFSAYNEQFF
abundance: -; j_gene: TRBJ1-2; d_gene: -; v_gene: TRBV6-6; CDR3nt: TGTGCCAGCAGTCCCCGGGACACCTTTAACTATGGCTACACCTTC; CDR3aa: CASSPRDTFNYGYTF
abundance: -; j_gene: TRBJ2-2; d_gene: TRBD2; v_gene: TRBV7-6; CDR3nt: TGTGCCAGCAGCTTACGGGGAGGGGCGAACACCGGGGAGCTGTTTTTT; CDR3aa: CASSLRGGANTGELFF
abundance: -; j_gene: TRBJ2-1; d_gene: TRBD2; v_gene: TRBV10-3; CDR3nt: TGTGCCATCAGCGAGGGGGGACTAGCGGGGGCCGAGCAGTTCTTC; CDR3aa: CAISEGGLAGAEQFF
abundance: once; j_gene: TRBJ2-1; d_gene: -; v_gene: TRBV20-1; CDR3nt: TGCAGTGCTGCTAGCAATGAGCAGTTCTTC; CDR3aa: CSAASNEQFF
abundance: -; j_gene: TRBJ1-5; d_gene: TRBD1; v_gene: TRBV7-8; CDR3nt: TGTGCCAGCAGCTTAGAACAGGGGGCAAATCAGCCCCAGCATTTT; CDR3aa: CASSLEQGANQPQHF
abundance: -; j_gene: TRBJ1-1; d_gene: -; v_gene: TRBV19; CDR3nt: TGTGCCAGTAGTACCTCGGGGTCCGGAGGGGCTGAAGCTTTCTTT; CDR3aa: CASSTSGSGGAEAFF
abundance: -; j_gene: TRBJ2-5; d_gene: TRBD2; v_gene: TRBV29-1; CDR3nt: TGCAGCGTTGAAGGTCGGGTCCCTAGCGGGGGTGAGACCCAGTACTTC; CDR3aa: CSVEGRVPSGGETQYF
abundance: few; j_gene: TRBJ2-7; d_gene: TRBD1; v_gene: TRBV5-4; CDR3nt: TGTGCCTACACAGGACAGGGGACTTTGTCCGAGCAGTACTTC; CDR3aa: CAYTGQGTLSEQYF
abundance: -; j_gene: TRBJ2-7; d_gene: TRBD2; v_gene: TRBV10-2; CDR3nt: TGCGCCAGCAGATCTAGCGGCAACTACGAGCAGTACTTC; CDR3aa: CASRSSGNYEQYF
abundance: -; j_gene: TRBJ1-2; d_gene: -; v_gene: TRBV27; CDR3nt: TGTGCCAGCAGTTCCCTCCGGGGCTATGGCTACACCTTC; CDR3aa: CASSSLRGYGYTF
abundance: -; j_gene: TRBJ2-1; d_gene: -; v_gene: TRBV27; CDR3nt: TGTGCCAGCAGGACCCCGGGACCCACCCTTTGGGGAAATGAGCAGTTCTTC; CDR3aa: CASRTPGPTLWGNEQFF
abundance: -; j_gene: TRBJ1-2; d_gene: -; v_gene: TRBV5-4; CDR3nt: TGTGCCAGCAGCTCGGGCGGGGCAGGGATCACTTATGGCTACACCTTC; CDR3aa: CASSSGGAGITYGYTF
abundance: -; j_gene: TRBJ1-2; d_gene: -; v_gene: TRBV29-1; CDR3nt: TGCAGCGTTGACCGCCCAGGGACGGGAGGTGGCTACACCTTC; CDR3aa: CSVDRPGTGGGYTF
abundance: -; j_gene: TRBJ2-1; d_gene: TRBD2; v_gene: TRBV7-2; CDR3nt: TGTGCCAGCAGCTTCTTTTTAGCGGGGGGGTCCCACAATGAGCAGTTCTTC; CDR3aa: CASSFFLAGGSHNEQFF
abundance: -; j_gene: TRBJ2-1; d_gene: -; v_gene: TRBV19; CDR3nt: TGTGCCAGTAGTTCCGCTATAAGTACGTACAATGAGCAGTTCTTC; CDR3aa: CASSSAISTYNEQFF
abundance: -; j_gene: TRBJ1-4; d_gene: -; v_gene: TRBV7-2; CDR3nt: TGTGCCAGCAGTCGCAAAGGGGCCGGCAATGAAAAACTGTTTTTT; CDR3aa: CASSRKGAGNEKLFF
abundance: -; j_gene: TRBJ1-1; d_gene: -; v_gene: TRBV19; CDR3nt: TGTGCCAGTAGTATAGGGATTGGGGGGGAAGCTTTCTTT; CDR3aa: CASSIGIGGEAFF
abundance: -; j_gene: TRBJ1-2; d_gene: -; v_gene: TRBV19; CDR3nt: TGTGCCAGTATCCCGAGGGGACACCTTAACTATGGCTACACCTTC; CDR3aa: CASIPRGHLNYGYTF
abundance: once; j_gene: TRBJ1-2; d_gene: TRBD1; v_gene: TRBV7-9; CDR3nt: TGTGCCAGCAGCTTAATTCCAGGGGGGTCTAACTATGGCTACACCTTC; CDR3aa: CASSLIPGGSNYGYTF
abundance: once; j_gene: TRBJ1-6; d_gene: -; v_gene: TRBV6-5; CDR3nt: TGTGCCAGCAGTGAGGGTCAGGGACCCCTCCACTTT; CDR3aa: CASSEGQGPLHF
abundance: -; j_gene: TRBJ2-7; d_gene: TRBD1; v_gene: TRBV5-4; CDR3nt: TGTGCCAGCAGCTTGAACAGGGGAGCCTACGAGCAGTACTTC; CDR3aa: CASSLNRGAYEQYF
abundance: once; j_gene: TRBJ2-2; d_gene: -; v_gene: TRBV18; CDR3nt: TGTGCCAGCTCACCACCGGGACTCAGCACCGGGGAGCTGTTTTTT; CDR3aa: CASSPPGLSTGELFF
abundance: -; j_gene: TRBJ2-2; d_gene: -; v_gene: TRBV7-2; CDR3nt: TGTGCCAGCAGCCTAAACACCGGGGAGCTGTTTTTT; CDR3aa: CASSLNTGELFF